This T cell receptor (beta chain) was obtained from a study of cytomegalovirus exposure and HLA in healthy donors (dated 2017 in TCRdb). Broadly, across the study: An earlier analysis of a few hundred of the donors reported 276 Gb of sequence data and some 110 million unique TCR beta sequences obtained from approximately 180 million T cells. On average, approximately 250,000 unique TCR beta nucleotide sequences were sequenced per donor among some 420 genotyped donors of the cohort, with roughly 18% of those sequences being non-productive. A later genetic analysis used genome-wide SNP genotypes for about 65% of the roughly 670 donors, treating that subset as a discovery cohort. The study combined high-throughput TCR immunosequencing, statistical association of individual TCRs with disease status, and machine learning to predict cytomegalovirus infection status. Several DR-DQ haplotypes were treated as single units for association and clustering because of strong linkage in the cohort. The T cell repertoires of some 670 subjects were profiled by immunosequencing and related to cytomegalovirus serostatus. All discovery cohort repertoires had been generated on a single sequencing platform. The aim of the study was to test whether cataloging public T cell receptors could identify signatures of past pathogen exposure. Roughly 300 gigabases of sequencing data and 91 million or so unique TCR sequences made up an early release that covered about 640 HLA-typed donors. Of the approximately 400 genotyped donors, less than 85% were placed in the genetic ancestry cluster associated with self-reported Caucasian donors. Alongside the repertoire data, information on donor age, sex, ethnicity and CMV serostatus was compiled. A later analysis re-analyzed previously published TCR beta repertoires from about 600 donors and added high-resolution HLA genotyping to study TCR occurrence patterns. Besides the first cohort of 500 to 700 subjects, a separate validation cohort made up of 90 to 150 different subjects was used. An earlier analysis of 587 of the donors used high-throughput TCR beta sequencing to judge whether each TCR beta V gene segment behaved as functional or pseudogenic. In the later analysis, no new phenotypic data were used to find candidate immune exposures; instead, reliance was placed on TCR beta sequences and their occurrence across donors. Typing coverage differed by locus: A, B, C, DRB1 and DQB1 were typed in roughly 629-630 donors, DQA1 in about 500, DPA1 in 600 to 610, and DPB1 in just under 480. Both class I and class II loci were covered by HLA typing, at four-digit resolution.

Turning to this clone: Its antigen has not been determined. No quality values exist for individual bases; no much larger clone is one base distant.

The cohort consisted of 600 or so healthy bone marrow donors. At the time of sampling, all cohort members were nominally healthy, though unrecorded immune exposures were likely present. The donor tested CMV seronegative, placing the donor among the approximately 360 seronegative members of the cohort. A peripheral blood sample was collected from each donor, and TCR beta sequencing was performed on peripheral blood mononuclear cells. Genomic DNA extraction from the blood cell samples was performed with the Qiagen DNeasy Blood Extraction Kit. Libraries were built with the immunoSEQ multiplex PCR assay. For the multiplex PCR, a mixture combining 60 forward primers for TCR Vbeta segments and 13 reverse primers for TCR Jbeta segments was used. A multiplex PCR assay on genomic DNA amplified the CDR3 region of rearranged TCR beta genes. Amplified TCR beta libraries were sequenced as 87-base-pair reads on the Illumina HiSeq System. On the authors' methods: Across the 670 or so repertoires, a later analysis counted 78 million or so unique TCR beta chains, 9.5 million to 13 million of which were shared by at least two donors. Raw reads were error-corrected and collapsed into unique sequences with a nearest-neighbor algorithm that merged closely related sequences to remove PCR and sequencing errors. CDR3 sequences were aligned to IMGT reference sequences to assign V, D and J gene segments. For a sequence to be retained, a match of at least six nucleotides was required to both a V gene segment and a J gene segment. Rearrangements were called productive when the CDR3 lacked stop codons and stayed in frame with V and J; all others were non-productive. Following IMGT convention, CDR3 was defined as the stretch from the second conserved V-encoded cysteine up to the conserved J-encoded phenylalanine. The earlier analysis of 450 to 750 of the donors excluded any sequence lacking an unambiguous match to a single V gene segment. An earlier analysis of 450 to 650 of the donors called V segments functional above 56.7% productive rearrangements and segregating when the between-donor standard deviation exceeded 5%. To diagnose cytomegalovirus status from the catalog of TCR beta chain sequences, a statistical classification framework was built. In a later analysis, V and J genes were assigned by comparing TCR nucleotide sequences against IMGT/GENE-DB human TR gene sequences. The TCRdist pipeline was used in a later analysis to assign CDR3 sequences and most-parsimonious VDJ recombination scenarios. In a later analysis, each TCR beta chain was defined by its CDR3 amino acid sequence together with its V-gene family, and reads lacking a unique V-gene family were excluded. As a way to deal with suspected cross-contamination and a sequencing artifact, a later analysis dropped nearly 600 nucleotide sequences that were highly shared and had low generation probability. For each public chain, a later analysis derived a clonal expansion index from normalized ranks of inferred template counts within each repertoire. A later analysis computed generation probabilities with a VDJ recombination model fitted to out-of-frame rearrangements, and checked the results against IGoR. Hypergeometric tests were used in a later analysis to score TCR-TCR, TCR-HLA and TCR-CMV co-occurrence, with a repertoire-size bias correction applied to the TCR pairs. False discovery rates were estimated in a later analysis by permuting HLA or CMV assignments 20 times. In a later analysis, co-occurring TCRs were grouped using DBSCAN, with TCRdist sequence similarity added in when clustering inside HLA-allele-positive subsets. Repertoires with fewer than 30,000 or more than 120,000 public chains, plus five repertoires with anomalous nucleotide sharing, were excluded from co-occurrence clustering. TCRdb limited this immuneACCESS table to in-frame rearrangements with V and J called. A share of clones is missing; checked studies link under half to unresolved V genes, and the rest is unexplained. Clone size and the V and J calls come from that table; the DNA yielded D and trimming. The sample has 150,000 to 200,000 clones on record, around 81% of them singletons. The top ten hold about 1.9% of the sample.

Trimming at the junction amounts to 5 bases on V and 4 bases on J, and the germline ends lie 11 bases apart. Reading from cysteine to phenylalanine, the CDR3 counts 13 amino acids. Left in the record is the CDR3 DNA by itself, 39 bases read in frame from the first base. The germline V gene provides CDR1 SGHDT and CDR2 YYEEEE. Overall results and qualifications from the work: The study listed approximately 160 TCR beta chains as associated with cytomegalovirus. Most TCR sequences were seen in very few donors, while some public TCRs were found in many individuals. An association between a missense DCLRE1C variant and V-gene and J-gene trimming of TCR beta chains was found in a later genetic analysis and replicated in an independent cohort. Compared with the 666-donor mean, donors in an Asian-associated ancestry cluster had fewer N-insertions in productive TCRs, according to a later genetic analysis. This cohort had only TCR beta chains sequenced, and the lack of alpha or paired-chain data limited which features could be detected. In an earlier analysis of about 540 of the donors, most TCR beta V segments were observed in productive rearrangements about 87% or about 30% of the time, broadly matching IMGT annotations. A further reported finding was that TCR beta sequences accurately predicted the HLA-A and HLA-B alleles for most subjects in the first cohort. Linkage disequilibrium might explain the correlated functional status among segregating V segments, but an unknown experimental factor could not be excluded. In a later analysis, some 18,000 TCR beta sequences were associated with specific HLA alleles at a false discovery rate of 0.05. It was suggested by the authors that the approach could potentially be generalized to other disease states and immunological phenotypes. The earlier analysis of some 540 of the donors excluded around 17 rarely observed V segments, including chromosome 9 orphons, because counts were too low. In a later analysis, HLA-associated TCR beta chains were found to be more clonally expanded and to have lower generation probabilities than equally common non-associated chains. Roughly uniform sequencing depth across donors was assumed in presence/absence analyses, although this assumption may not hold. The sequencing pipeline was judged likely to have produced a cluster of highly shared sequence variants as a technical artifact. In a later analysis, most CMV-associated TCR beta chains were found to appear HLA-restricted, with HLA associations seemingly driven largely by CMV exposure. In a later analysis, the rate of TCR association differed among HLA loci, with DRB1 alleles having the most associated TCRs and HLA-C alleles having the fewest. A later analysis reported that several top co-occurrence clusters appeared linked to parvovirus B19, influenza, CMV and Epstein-Barr virus. The 87-base-pair reads could not distinguish some IMGT-functional V segments, including TRBV6-2 and TRBV6-3, so those segments were excluded. The classifier was reported to diagnose cytomegalovirus status with high specificity and sensitivity in both the original and validation cohorts. A few of the identified cytomegalovirus-associated TCR beta chains were confirmed in vitro to be specific for cytomegalovirus antigens. Because some donors lacked HLA typing at each locus, the association tests relied only on the typed subset. For the cohort, immune exposure information was limited to CMV serostatus. Assigning TCR associations to individual alleles was difficult when HLA alleles, especially DR and DQ, strongly co-occurred.

The chain uses TRBV5-6 and TRBJ2-3, with no confidently assigned D gene. The sequence came from a man aged 25-40 years in good health and CMV-seronegative. Sequencing was done on a sample of PBMCs. The CDR3 protein sequence reads: CASSSRLPDTQYF. In nucleotide form, the sequence is TGTGCCAGCAGTTCTAGGTTGCCAGATACGCAGTATTTT.